This passage covers 13 T cell receptor beta chains from one sample sequenced in a study of blood T cell repertoires in COVID-19. Libraries were prepared by immunoSEQ multiplex PCR; TCRdb keeps only in-frame clonotypes and omits some of them. This sample has under 250,000 clones, with more than 75% found just once. What was sequenced was peripheral blood. These receptors came from a woman of 80 years or more with COVID-19, enrolled during active disease.

The rearrangement joins TRBV6-5 to TRBJ1-1, with TRBD1 identical over 8 bases. The CDR3 consists of 15 residues. V lost 7 bases, J lost 4 bases, and 11 bases stayed unmatched. The germline V gene encodes CDR1 MNHEY and CDR2 SVGAGI. CDR3 bases: TGTGCCAGCACCAACGGGCTACAGGGGGGCACTGAAGCTTTCTTT. Its protein is CASTNGLQGGTEAFF.

The gene calls are TRBV7-2 and TRBJ1-1; TRBD1 might be the D (5 bases). This CDR3 region has 16 residues. The germline CDR1 and CDR2 sequences are SGHTA and FQGNSA. Trimming took 3 bases from V and 4 from J, leaving 18 bases between them. Here the CDR3 reads CASSLQSLAGSTEAFF. The CDR3 nucleotides read TGTGCCAGCAGCTTGCAAAGCTTGGCAGGGTCCACTGAAGCTTTCTTT.

CDR3 DNA sequence: TGTGCCAGCAGCCAAGGAGGAGGACCCGCCGTAGGGCAGTACTTC. Residues: CASSQGGGPAVGQYF. This rearrangement joins TRBV14 to TRBJ2-7; a possible D gene is TRBD2 (5 bases). The V gene's germline CDR1 is SGHDN and CDR2 FVKESK. V lost 1 base and J 9 bases, leaving 19 bases between the germline ends. The length of the CDR3 is 15 residues.

The rearrangement joins TRBV12-3 or TRBV12-4 to TRBJ2-2; no firm D call. Trimming stripped 8 bases from V and 2 bases from J, with 9 bases between. The CDR3 length is 13 residues. CDR3 protein: CASGITNTGELFF. The CDR3 bases are TGTGCCAGCGGCATCACAAACACCGGGGAGCTGTTTTTT.

This rearrangement joins TRBV4-3 to TRBJ1-6; D unclear. This CDR3 is 14 amino acids long. Germline V gene data show CDR1 as LGHNA and CDR2 as YSLEER. V was trimmed by 0 bases and J by 5 bases, leaving 5 bases between them. This CDR3 is CASSQEGNNSPLHF. For the CDR3, the DNA is TGCGCCAGCAGCCAAGAGGGCAATAATTCACCCCTCCACTTT.

The V and J genes are TRBV18 and TRBJ2-6, with 10 nucleotides matching TRBD1. This CDR3 is 19 amino acids long. Germline lookup yields CDR1 KGHSH and CDR2 LQKENI. V was clipped by 0 bases and J by 0 bases; unmatched bases: 5. The CDR3 spells CASSPPGQGPTSGANVLTF. The DNA of the CDR3 is TGTGCCAGCTCACCACCGGGACAGGGGCCCACCTCTGGGGCCAACGTCCTGACTTTC.

This chain uses TRBV7-9 with TRBJ2-3; D is ambiguous. This CDR3 has 14 residues. Germline values: CDR1 SEHNR, CDR2 FQNEAQ (reference sequence). The V end was cut by 1 base, the J end by 0 bases, with 5 bases between. The CDR3 sequence is CASSLGRSTDTQYF. As DNA, the CDR3 is TGTGCCAGCAGCTTAGGCAGGAGCACAGATACGCAGTATTTT.

The rearrangement links TRBV28 to TRBJ1-2, with 8 bases lining up with TRBD1. Germline CDR1 reads MDHEN; CDR2 reads SYDVKM. V shed 1 base, J shed 3 bases, and the junction held 4 bases outside the gene matches. The CDR3 sequence is 15 residues long. DNA of the CDR3: TGTGCCAGCAGTTTATCAGGGGGCTGGGACTATGGCTACACCTTC. Its translation: CASSLSGGWDYGYTF.

The V and J genes are TRBV28 and TRBJ2-3; D unresolved. Looked up from germline, CDR1 is MDHEN and CDR2 is SYDVKM. The V gene lost 4 bases and the J gene lost 14 bases, with 19 bases spanning the gap. The CDR3 is made up of 13 amino acids. CDR3 bases: TGTGCCAGCAGTTATGGAGCTCTACAAGCATGGTATTTT. Its translation is CASSYGALQAWYF.

V gene TRBV5-1 combines with J gene TRBJ1-1; 8 bases fit TRBD1. This CDR3 contains 14 residues. Trimming took 4 bases from V and 4 from J; bases not matched to a gene: 6. Germline loops: CDR1 SGHRS, CDR2 YFSETQ. CDR3 sequence (DNA): TGCGCCAGCAGCCACGACAGGGGCGCCACTGAAGCTTTCTTT. Amino acids: CASSHDRGATEAFF.

This sequence joins TRBV6-5 and TRBJ1-2; D is perhaps TRBD1 (6 bases). The CDR3 loop spans 13 amino acids. Germline assignment: CDR1 MNHEY and CDR2 SVGAGI. The V end lost 5 bases, the J end lost 9 bases, and 16 bases lay between the germline ends. The CDR3 DNA is TGTGCCAGCAGTCCCGGGACACGGGGTAGCTACACCTTC. Protein: CASSPGTRGSYTF.

The chain combines TRBV5-1 with TRBJ1-3; 9 positions match TRBD1. The CDR3 length is 15 residues. CDR1 is SGHRS and CDR2 is YFSETQ in the germline V gene. V lost 7 bases to trimming and J lost 4 bases; unmatched junction nucleotides: 9. CDR3 DNA: TGCGCCAGCGCTAGGGGACAGGGAGCCGGAAACACCATATATTTT. Translation gives CASARGQGAGNTIYF.

The chain is built from TRBV7-9 and TRBJ1-6; 8 bases align to TRBD1. CDR1 is SEHNR and CDR2 is FQNEAQ in the germline V gene (reference sequence). The CDR3 runs 14 residues. V shed 5 bases, J shed 8 bases, and the junction held 5 bases outside the gene matches. DNA for the CDR3: TGTGCCAGCAGCCGCGAACAGGGGGATTCACCCCTCCACTTT. Its translation: CASSREQGDSPLHF.